This passage covers 19 T cell receptor beta chains from one sample sequenced in a study of blood T cell repertoires in COVID-19. Sequenced by immunoSEQ multiplex PCR; TCRdb stores in-frame clones only, minus some. Of under 65,000 clones in the sample, approximately 80% were seen once. Sequencing used peripheral blood. The receptors stem from an older woman with acute or convalescent COVID-19.

This chain links TRBV4-2 with TRBJ1-1; no clear D gene. Germline V lookup: CDR1 LGHNA, CDR2 YNFKEQ. This CDR3 comprises 16 residues. V dropped 0 bases and J dropped 3 bases, with 14 bases sitting between them. As DNA, the CDR3 is TGTGCCAGCAGCCAAGATGCGGCCGGTAGGCACACTGAAGCTTTCTTT. It encodes CASSQDAAGRHTEAFF.

This clone has only a few counts. The chain carries TRBV29-1 and TRBJ1-2; 10 bases fit TRBD1. Germline CDR1 and CDR2: SQVTM and ANQGSEA. CDR3 size: 12 residues. V gave up 7 bases and J gave up 6 bases; unmatched junction bases: 5. CDR3 nucleotides: TGCAGCGGGGAGACAGGGGGCCATGGCTACACCTTC. Residues: CSGETGGHGYTF.

The chain has TRBV5-1 and TRBJ1-1, with TRBD1 matching over 7 bases. V shed 5 bases, J shed 8 bases, and the junction held 6 bases outside the gene matches. Germline CDR1 SGHRS, CDR2 YFSETQ. There are 12 residues in the CDR3. The CDR3 here is CASREEGAEAFF. The CDR3 DNA follows: TGCGCCAGCAGGGAGGAGGGGGCAGAAGCTTTCTTT.

CDR3 sequence: CASSPAGLAGGITDTQYF. The CDR3 nucleotides read TGTGCCAGCAGTCCCGCGGGACTAGCGGGAGGGATCACAGATACGCAGTATTTT. The chain combines TRBV25-1 with TRBJ2-3; 16 bases match TRBD2. Germline V lookup: CDR1 MGHDK, CDR2 SYGVNS. The CDR3 spans 18 residues. V lost 5 bases and J lost 2; bases outside the gene matches: 7.

The chain carries TRBV6-6 and TRBJ2-7; D might be TRBD1 (5 bases). This CDR3 region has 12 residues. The germline gives CDR1 MNHNY, CDR2 SVGAGI (reference sequence). Trimming removed 5 bases from V and 4 bases from J, with 9 bases in between. CDR3 in amino acids: CASSRDSYEQYF. As DNA, the CDR3 is TGTGCCAGCAGTAGAGACAGTTACGAGCAGTACTTC.

This chain connects TRBV6-5 to TRBJ1-3; D call uncertain. Germline-derived CDR1 and CDR2 are MNHEY and SVGAGI. The CDR3 consists of 15 residues. With 5 bases removed from V and 0 bases from J, the gap between germline ends came to 11 bases. The CDR3 loop is CASSNNRGSGNTIYF. DNA of the CDR3: TGTGCCAGCAGTAACAACCGGGGCTCTGGAAACACCATATATTTT.

The chain combines TRBV6-5 with TRBJ1-1, with D perhaps TRBD1 (5 bases). The germline V gene encodes CDR1 MNHEY and CDR2 SVGAGI. The CDR3 runs 11 residues. Trimming shortened V by 6 bases and J by 7 bases, and 9 bases separated the two germline ends. The DNA for the CDR3 is TGTGCCAGCAGAGAGACAGTTGAAGCTTTCTTT. This encodes CASRETVEAFF.

The chain carries TRBV7-2 and TRBJ1-1, with TRBD1 matching over 7 bases. CDR3 length equals 13 residues. The V and J ends lost 7 bases and 0 bases, in that order; junction bases with no gene match: 2. From germline, CDR1 is SGHTA and CDR2 FQGNSA. The CDR3 is CASKDRMNTEAFF. As DNA, the CDR3 is TGTGCCAGCAAGGACAGGATGAACACTGAAGCTTTCTTT.

This clone was observed a handful of times. The chain carries TRBV2 and TRBJ2-3; 9 bases map to TRBD1. CDR1 and CDR2 (germline): SNHLY, FYNNEI. This CDR3 comprises 14 residues. The ends lost 7 bases at V and 4 bases at J; junction bases unmatched: 6. CDR3 in DNA: TGTGCCAGCAAGATAGGACAGGGGTCAGATACGCAGTATTTT. Residues: CASKIGQGSDTQYF.

The chain is built from TRBV4-2 and TRBJ2-5; tentatively, D is TRBD2 (6 bases). The ends were cut back, 0 bases at V and 5 bases at J, with 22 bases in the middle. From germline, CDR1 is LGHNA and CDR2 YNFKEQ. The CDR3 is 18 amino acids. As DNA, the CDR3 is TGTGCCAGCAGCCAAGAGGGGGGTTGGGCGGGCCCCAGGGAGACCCAGTACTTC. This gives the protein CASSQEGGWAGPRETQYF.

The chain is built from TRBV4-1 and TRBJ1-4, with 8 bases lining up with TRBD1. The germline V gene encodes CDR1 MGHRA and CDR2 YSYEKL. V dropped 2 bases and J dropped 0; count of bases not matched to a gene: 2. CDR3 size: 16 residues. CDR3: CASSQPTGATNEKLFF. The CDR3 region has the DNA TGCGCCAGCAGCCAACCGACAGGGGCAACTAATGAAAAACTGTTTTTT.

This chain uses TRBV29-1 with TRBJ2-1, with 11 bases aligning to TRBD2. CDR3 length equals 16 residues. The ends lost 2 bases at V and 0 bases at J; junction bases unmatched: 3. Germline lookup yields CDR1 SQVTM and CDR2 ANQGSEA. The CDR3 nucleotides read TGCAGCGTTGAACTAGCGGGGGGAACCTCCTACAATGAGCAGTTCTTC. Its translation: CSVELAGGTSYNEQFF.

This clone was counted once. The chain combines TRBV7-6 with TRBJ2-3; 7 nucleotides agree with TRBD1. Looked up from germline, CDR1 is SGHVS and CDR2 is FNYEAQ. The CDR3 runs 15 residues. V gave up 5 bases and J gave up 0 bases; unmatched junction bases: 5. The CDR3 DNA is TGTGCCAGCAGCCAACTGGGACAGAGCACAGATACGCAGTATTTT. It yields the protein CASSQLGQSTDTQYF. Variable domain in full (rest from reference TRBV7-6 and TRBJ2-3): GAGVSQSPRYKVTKRGQDVALRCDPISGHVSLYWYRQALGQGPEFLTYFNYEAQQDKSGLPNDRFSAERPEGSISTLTIQRTEQRDSAMYRCASSQLGQSTDTQYFGPGTRLTVL.

The V gene is TRBV6-6, the J gene TRBJ2-3, with 14 bases lining up with TRBD2. Germline V gene sequence: CDR1 MNHNY, CDR2 SVGAGI (reference sequence). The CDR3 has 18 residues. The J segment lost 1 base and the V segment lost 5 bases, leaving 8 bases of the junction unmatched. The CDR3 spells CASSQWTSGRIGTDTQYF. The CDR3 nucleotides are TGTGCCAGCAGTCAATGGACTAGCGGGAGGATTGGCACAGATACGCAGTATTTT.

The CDR3 spells CASSPTEVRQPQHF. The CDR3 region has the DNA TGTGCCAGCAGCCCGACAGAGGTGCGCCAGCCCCAGCATTTT. The chain couples TRBV7-8 to TRBJ1-5, with a possible D match to TRBD1 (5 bases). CDR1 and CDR2 (germline): SGHVS, FQNEAQ. Trimming stripped 5 bases from V and 7 bases from J, with 15 bases between. There are 14 residues in the CDR3. Supplemented by reference TRBV7-8 and TRBJ1-5, the full variable domain reads GAGVSQSPRYKVAKRGQDVALRCDPISGHVSLFWYQQALGQGPEFLTYFQNEAQLDKSGLPSDRFFAERPEGSVSTLKIQRTQQEDSAVYLCASSPTEVRQPQHFGDGTRLSIL.

This clone appeared a few times. This chain joins TRBV30 and TRBJ1-2; 7 positions agree with TRBD1. This CDR3 has 12 residues. Trimming at V came to 4 bases and at J to 8 bases, leaving 7 bases not matched to a gene. Germline CDR1 and CDR2: GTSNPN and SVGIG (reference sequence). CDR3 in amino acids: CAWMRGHDGYTF. The CDR3 DNA reads as TGTGCCTGGATGAGGGGGCACGACGGCTACACCTTC.

The chain couples TRBV3-1 (or the pseudogene TRBV3-2) to TRBJ1-1, with unresolved D. Germline CDR1 LGHDT, CDR2 YNNKEL (reference sequence). V lost 0 bases to trimming and J lost 4 bases, with 6 bases between them. The CDR3 loop spans 13 amino acids. The CDR3 here is CASSQDVGTEAFF. For the CDR3, the DNA is TGTGCCAGCAGCCAAGATGTCGGCACTGAAGCTTTCTTT.

The chain has TRBV6-1 and TRBJ1-5, with D possibly being TRBD1 (5 bases). Looked up from germline, CDR1 is MNHNS and CDR2 is SASEGT. This CDR3 has 13 amino acids. V lost 2 bases to trimming and J lost 4 bases, with 6 bases between them. The CDR3 DNA reads TGTGCCAGCAGTGAAAGGGGAAATCAGCCCCAGCATTTT. Translating it yields CASSERGNQPQHF.

The chain uses TRBV11-2 and TRBJ2-3; 7 positions agree with TRBD1. CDR3 length equals 14 residues. CDR1 SGHAT and CDR2 FQNNGV come from the germline V gene. Germline trimming cut 6 bases from V and 2 bases from J; bases unmatched to any gene: 5. The CDR3 DNA reads TGTGCCAGCAGGCCGGGACAGCACACAGATACGCAGTATTTT. The encoded protein is CASRPGQHTDTQYF.